A selection of T cell receptor beta chains follows, all from one sample in a study of T cell responses to AZD1222 COVID-19 vaccine. TCRdb's table, derived via immunoSEQ multiplex PCR, lists solely in-frame clones and lacks some. Among 200,000 or so clones, 90% to 95% were seen once, and the ten largest hold 7.5% to 10%. This specimen consisted of peripheral blood, obtained on day 0 of AZD1222 vaccination. Receptor source: an adult in good health. CDR3s include the opening cysteine and the closing phenylalanine or tryptophan. The order of the fields is V gene, clone size, D gene, CDR3 protein. The D gene is left open where the match is weak. Clone size is not always given. Where it is, it says once, few, many or a class for expanded clones.

TRBV27,-,TRBD1,CASTSTGDYGYTF
TRBV6-5,-,-,CASSIPTFF
TRBV28,-,TRBD1,CARRGTETGYTF
TRBV5-1,-,-,CASSLIQGRGAGELFF
TRBV6-5,-,-,CASSLENNYEQYF
TRBV19,-,-,CASSPPDSRNQPQHF
TRBV19,-,TRBD1,CASSPHTGASYNEQFF
TRBV19,-,-,CASSIRDLWFF
TRBV7-3,-,TRBD2,CASSSGTSGRADTQYF
TRBV13,-,TRBD1,CASSSSGTGLGNTEAFF
TRBV5-4,-,TRBD2,CASSPPPLAGGYNEQFF
TRBV18,-,-,CASEAMNTEAFF
TRBV6-5,-,TRBD2,CASRRLAGRETQYF
TRBV5-1,few,-,CASSIATGYEQYF
TRBV29-1,-,-,CSVGDTEAFF
TRBV6-5,-,TRBD1,CASSQPGQGYEQYF
TRBV18,-,TRBD1,CASSPRDRVGGTEAFF
TRBV5-1,-,-,CASSLSEISGNTIYF
TRBV27,-,TRBD2,CASSFQIPTSGIADTQYF
TRBV30,-,-,CAWSAWGAGYTF
TRBV5-3,-,TRBD2,CARSRWTSGSDGELFF
TRBV6-1,-,TRBD2,CASSGAGPVTEQFF
TRBV24-1,-,-,CATSPPGDSANEQFF
TRBV19,-,-,CASSSPRNTQYF
TRBV5-6,-,-,CASSLEGHGSYGYTF
TRBV30,-,TRBD2,CAQSGDLRNEQFF
TRBV7-8,-,TRBD2,CASSPLAGVAGELFF
TRBV9,-,TRBD2,CASSVGTSGELTSYEQYF
TRBV18,-,-,CASSPEGGRSYEQYF
TRBV28,-,TRBD1,CASSLYGRGTEKLFF
TRBV28,-,TRBD2,CASSPGTSGRHEQFF
TRBV5-1,-,TRBD1,CASSFDRGPVSPLHF
TRBV7-8,once,TRBD2,CASSLEAGGRVYNEQFF
TRBV6-6,-,TRBD1,CASWMGQGGIYAEQYF
TRBV6-5,-,-,CASRSKNNEQFF
TRBV14,few,TRBD1,CASSQVTGREKLFF
TRBV19,-,-,CAPSGGFNYGYTF
TRBV19,-,TRBD1,CASSPARGLHGYTF
TRBV20-1,-,-,CSASTGQPQHF
TRBV18,-,TRBD2,CASSPPTSGYEQYF